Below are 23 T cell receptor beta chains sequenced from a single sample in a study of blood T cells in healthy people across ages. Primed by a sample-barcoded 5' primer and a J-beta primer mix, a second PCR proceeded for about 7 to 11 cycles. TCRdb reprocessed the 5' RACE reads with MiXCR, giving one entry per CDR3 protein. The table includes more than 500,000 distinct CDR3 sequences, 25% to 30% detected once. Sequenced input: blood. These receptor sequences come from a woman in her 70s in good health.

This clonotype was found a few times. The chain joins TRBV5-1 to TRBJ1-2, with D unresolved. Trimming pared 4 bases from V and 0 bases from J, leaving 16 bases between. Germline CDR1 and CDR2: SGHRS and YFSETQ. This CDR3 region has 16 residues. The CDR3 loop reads CASSPGPTETNYGYTF. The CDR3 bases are TGCGCCAGCAGCCCCGGACCGACGGAGACTAACTATGGCTACACCTTC.

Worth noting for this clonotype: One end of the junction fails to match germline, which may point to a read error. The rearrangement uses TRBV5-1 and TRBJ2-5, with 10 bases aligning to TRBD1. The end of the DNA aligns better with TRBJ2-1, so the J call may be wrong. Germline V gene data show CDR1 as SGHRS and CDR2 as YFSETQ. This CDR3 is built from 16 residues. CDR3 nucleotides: TGCGCCATCAGCACCCTGACAGGGGGCTTCGACAATGAGCAGTTCTTC. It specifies CAISTLTGGFDNEQFF.

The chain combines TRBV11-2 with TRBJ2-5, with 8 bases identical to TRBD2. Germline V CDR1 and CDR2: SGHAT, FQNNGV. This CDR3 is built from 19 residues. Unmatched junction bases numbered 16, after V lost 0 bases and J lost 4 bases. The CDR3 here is CASSLELKTGTRRGETQYF. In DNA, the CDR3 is TGTGCCAGCAGCTTAGAACTCAAGACCGGGACTAGAAGGGGAGAGACCCAGTACTTC.

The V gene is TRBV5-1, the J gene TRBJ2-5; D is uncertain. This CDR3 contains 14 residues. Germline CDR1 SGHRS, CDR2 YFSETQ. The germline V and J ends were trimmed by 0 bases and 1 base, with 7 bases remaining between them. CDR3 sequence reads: CASSLVAVQETQYF. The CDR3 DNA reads TGCGCCAGCAGCTTGGTGGCGGTCCAAGAGACCCAGTACTTC. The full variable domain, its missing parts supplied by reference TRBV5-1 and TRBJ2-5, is KAGVTQTPRYLIKTRGQQVTLSCSPISGHRSVSWYQQTPGQGLQFLFEYFSETQRNKGNFPGRFSGRQFSNSRSEMNVSTLELGDSALYLCASSLVAVQETQYFGPGTRLLVL.

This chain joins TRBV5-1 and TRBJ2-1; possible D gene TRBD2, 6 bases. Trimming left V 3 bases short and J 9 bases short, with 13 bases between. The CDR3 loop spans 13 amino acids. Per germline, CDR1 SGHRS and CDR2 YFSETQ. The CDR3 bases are TGCGCCAGCAGCTCGGGGGTTACGGGTGAGCAGTTCTTC. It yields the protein CASSSGVTGEQFF.

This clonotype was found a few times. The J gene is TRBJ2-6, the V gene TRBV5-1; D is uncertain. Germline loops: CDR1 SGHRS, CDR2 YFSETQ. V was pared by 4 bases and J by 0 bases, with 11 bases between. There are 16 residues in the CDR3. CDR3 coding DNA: TGCGCCAGCAGCGGGCAGAACCCCTCTGGGGCCAACGTCCTGACTTTC. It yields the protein CASSGQNPSGANVLTF. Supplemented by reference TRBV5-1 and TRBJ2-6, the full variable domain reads KAGVTQTPRYLIKTRGQQVTLSCSPISGHRSVSWYQQTPGQGLQFLFEYFSETQRNKGNFPGRFSGRQFSNSRSEMNVSTLELGDSALYLCASSGQNPSGANVLTFGAGSRLTVL.

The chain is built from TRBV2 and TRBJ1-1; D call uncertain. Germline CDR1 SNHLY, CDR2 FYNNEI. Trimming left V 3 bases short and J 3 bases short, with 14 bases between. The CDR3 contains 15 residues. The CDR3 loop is CASSEEEGWDTEAFF. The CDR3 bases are TGTGCCAGCAGTGAGGAGGAGGGATGGGACACTGAAGCTTTCTTT.

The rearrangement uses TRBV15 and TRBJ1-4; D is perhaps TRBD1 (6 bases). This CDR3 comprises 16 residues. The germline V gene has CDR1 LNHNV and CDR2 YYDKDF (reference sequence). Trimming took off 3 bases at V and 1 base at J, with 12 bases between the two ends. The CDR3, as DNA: TGTGCCACCAGCAGGGGCGTCAGGGGAACTAATGAAAAACTGTTTTTT. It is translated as CATSRGVRGTNEKLFF.

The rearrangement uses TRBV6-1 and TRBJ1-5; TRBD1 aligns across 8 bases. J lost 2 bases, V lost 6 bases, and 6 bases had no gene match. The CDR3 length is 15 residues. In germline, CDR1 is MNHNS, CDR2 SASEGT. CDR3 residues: CASSYGQGGNQPQHF. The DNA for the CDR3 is TGTGCCAGCAGCTACGGACAGGGAGGCAATCAGCCCCAGCATTTT.

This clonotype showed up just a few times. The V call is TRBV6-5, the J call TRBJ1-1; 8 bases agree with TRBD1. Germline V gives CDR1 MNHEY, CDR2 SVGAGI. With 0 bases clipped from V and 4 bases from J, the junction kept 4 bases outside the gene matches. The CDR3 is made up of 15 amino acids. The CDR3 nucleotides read TGTGCCAGCAGTTACTCGCAGGGGGCAGGCACTGAAGCTTTCTTT. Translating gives CASSYSQGAGTEAFF.

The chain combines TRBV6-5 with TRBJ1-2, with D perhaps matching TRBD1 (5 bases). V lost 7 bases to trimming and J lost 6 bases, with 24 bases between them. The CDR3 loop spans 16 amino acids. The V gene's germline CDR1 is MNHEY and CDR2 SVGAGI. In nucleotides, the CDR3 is TGTGCCAGCATTGCAGCGGTCCGGGGGATTTTCGATGGCTACACCTTC. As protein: CASIAAVRGIFDGYTF.

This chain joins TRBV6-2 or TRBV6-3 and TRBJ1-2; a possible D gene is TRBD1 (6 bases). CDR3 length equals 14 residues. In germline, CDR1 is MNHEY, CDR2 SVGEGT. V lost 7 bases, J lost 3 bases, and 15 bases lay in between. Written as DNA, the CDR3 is TGTGCCAGCACCAAAAAGGACAGATACTATGGCTACACCTTC. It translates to CASTKKDRYYGYTF.

The CDR3 spells CASSSGERTRAYEQYF. The CDR3, as DNA: TGTGCCAGCTCCTCAGGGGAGCGGACTAGAGCCTACGAGCAGTACTTC. The genes are TRBV18 and TRBJ2-7, with D possibly TRBD2 on 7 matching bases. Germline V gene lookup returns CDR1 KGHSH and CDR2 LQKENI. V was cut by 6 bases and J by 2 bases, with 20 bases left in between. This CDR3 comprises 16 residues.

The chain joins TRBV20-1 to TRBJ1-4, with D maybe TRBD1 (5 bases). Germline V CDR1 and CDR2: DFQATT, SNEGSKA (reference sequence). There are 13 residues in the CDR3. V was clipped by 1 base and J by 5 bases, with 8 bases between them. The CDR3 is CSARAGRNEKLFF. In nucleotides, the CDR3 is TGCAGTGCTAGAGCAGGGAGAAATGAAAAACTGTTTTTT.

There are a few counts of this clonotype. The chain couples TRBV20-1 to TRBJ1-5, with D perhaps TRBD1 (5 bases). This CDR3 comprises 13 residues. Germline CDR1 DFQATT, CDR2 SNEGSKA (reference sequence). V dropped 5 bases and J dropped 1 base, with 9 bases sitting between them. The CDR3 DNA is TGCAGTGCTCGCCGGGGGAGCAATCAGCCCCAGCATTTT. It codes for CSARRGSNQPQHF.

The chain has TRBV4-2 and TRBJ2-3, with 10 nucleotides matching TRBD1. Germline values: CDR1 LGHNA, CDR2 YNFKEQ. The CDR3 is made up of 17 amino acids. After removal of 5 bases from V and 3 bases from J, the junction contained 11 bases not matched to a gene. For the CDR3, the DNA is TGTGCCAGCAGCGCCCGGACAGGGGGTGATCGTACAGATACGCAGTATTTT. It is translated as CASSARTGGDRTDTQYF.

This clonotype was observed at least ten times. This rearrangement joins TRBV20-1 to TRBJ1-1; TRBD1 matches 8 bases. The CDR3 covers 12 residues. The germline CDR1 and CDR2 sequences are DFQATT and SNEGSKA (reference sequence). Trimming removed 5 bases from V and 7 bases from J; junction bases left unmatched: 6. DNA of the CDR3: TGCAGTGCTCTCCGCGGACAGGGTGAAGCTTTCTTT. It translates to CSALRGQGEAFF.

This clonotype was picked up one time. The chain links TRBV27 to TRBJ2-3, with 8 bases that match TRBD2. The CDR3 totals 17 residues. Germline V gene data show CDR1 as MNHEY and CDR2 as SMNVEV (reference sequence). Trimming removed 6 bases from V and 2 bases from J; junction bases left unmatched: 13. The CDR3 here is CASRGAIGGGDTDTQYF. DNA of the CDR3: TGTGCCAGCAGGGGGGCTATCGGGGGGGGTGACACAGATACGCAGTATTTT.

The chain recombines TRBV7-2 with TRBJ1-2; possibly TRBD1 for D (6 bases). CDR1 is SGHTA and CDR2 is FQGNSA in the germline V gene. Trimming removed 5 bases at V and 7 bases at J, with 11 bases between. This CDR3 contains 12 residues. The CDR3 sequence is CASSITGFGYTF. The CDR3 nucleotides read TGTGCCAGCAGCATTACAGGGTTTGGCTACACCTTC.

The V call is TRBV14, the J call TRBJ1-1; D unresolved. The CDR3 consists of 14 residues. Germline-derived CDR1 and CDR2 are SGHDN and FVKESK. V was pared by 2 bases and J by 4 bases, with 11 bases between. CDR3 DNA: TGTGCCAGCAGCCAAAACTGGAAGGGCACTGAAGCTTTCTTT. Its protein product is CASSQNWKGTEAFF.

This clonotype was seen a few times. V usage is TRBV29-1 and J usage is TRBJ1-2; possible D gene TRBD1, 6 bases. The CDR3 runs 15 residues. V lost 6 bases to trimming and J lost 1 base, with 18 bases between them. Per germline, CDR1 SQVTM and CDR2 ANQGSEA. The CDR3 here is CSVHWRGGLNYGYTF. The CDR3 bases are TGCAGCGTCCATTGGAGGGGGGGGCTTAACTATGGCTACACCTTC. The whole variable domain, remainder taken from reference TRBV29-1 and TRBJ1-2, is SAVISQKPSRDICQRGTSLTIQCQVDSQVTMMFWYRQQPGQSLTLIATANQGSEATYESGFVIDKFPISRPNLTFSTLTVSNMSPEDSSIYLCSVHWRGGLNYGYTFGSGTRLTVV.

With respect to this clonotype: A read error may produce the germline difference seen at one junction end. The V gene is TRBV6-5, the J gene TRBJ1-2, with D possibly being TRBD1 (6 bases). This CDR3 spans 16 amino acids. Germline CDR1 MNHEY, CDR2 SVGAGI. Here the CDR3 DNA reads TGTGCCGGCAGTTACTCGATTATAGGGGGAGGCTATGGCTACACCTTC. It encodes CAGSYSIIGGGYGYTF.

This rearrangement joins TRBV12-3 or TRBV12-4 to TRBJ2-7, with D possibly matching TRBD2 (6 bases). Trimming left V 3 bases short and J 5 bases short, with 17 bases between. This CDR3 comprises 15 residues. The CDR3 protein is CASSFSMEGRDEQYF. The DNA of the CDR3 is TGTGCCAGCAGTTTCTCAATGGAGGGTCGGGACGAGCAGTACTTC.